Below are 14 T cell receptor beta chains sequenced from a single sample in a study of molecular identifiers for immune sequencing clone quantification. A single record per CDR3 protein comes from TCRdb applying MiXCR to the PCR reads. The sample includes 70,000 to 95,000 distinct CDR3 sequences, 15% to 20% of them seen just once. The sample consisted of naive CD8+ T cells from blood, with Jurkat cell RNA spiked in. As to subset: FACS-sorted CD8+CD4-CCR7+CD45RA+ naive T cells. These receptors were obtained from a human donor in good health. Some libraries in this study had Jurkat cell RNA spiked in.

At least ten counts were recorded for this clonotype. The chain recombines TRBV9 with TRBJ2-7, with 13 bases matching TRBD2. The CDR3 has 14 residues. Losses at the gene ends were 4 bases for V and 6 bases for J; bases not matched to a gene: 4. Per the germline V gene, CDR1 is SGDLS and CDR2 is YYNGEE. The CDR3 sequence: CASSLGLAGAEQYF. In DNA form, the CDR3 reads TGTGCCAGCAGCCTTGGACTAGCGGGGGCCGAGCAGTACTTC.

This clonotype has a count of ten or more. V usage is TRBV11-2 and J usage is TRBJ2-3; D is perhaps TRBD1 or TRBD2 (5 bases each). With 6 bases removed from V and 5 bases from J, the gap between germline ends came to 18 bases. Germline-derived CDR1 and CDR2 are SGHAT and FQNNGV. There are 15 residues in the CDR3. As DNA, the CDR3 is TGTGCCAGCAGTCTAGGGGTGGGGAGTGGAGATACGCAGTATTTT. It translates to CASSLGVGSGDTQYF.

There are many counts of this clonotype. The J gene is TRBJ2-2, the V gene TRBV5-1; no firm D call. Germline assignment: CDR1 SGHRS and CDR2 YFSETQ. CDR3 size: 14 residues. The V and J ends lost 0 bases and 2 bases respectively, with 5 bases between them. DNA of the CDR3: TGCGCCAGCAGCTTGGACCTTAACACCGGGGAGCTGTTTTTT. This gives the protein CASSLDLNTGELFF.

At least ten counts were recorded for this clonotype. The chain recombines TRBV9 with TRBJ2-7, with D maybe TRBD1 (5 bases). Trimming removed 4 bases from V and 5 bases from J, with 22 bases in between. The germline CDR1 and CDR2 sequences are SGDLS and YYNGEE. The CDR3 runs 16 residues. CDR3 residues: CASSPQGSSHTNEQYF. CDR3 sequence (DNA): TGTGCCAGCAGCCCCCAGGGAAGTAGCCATACCAACGAGCAGTACTTC.

Worth noting for this clonotype: A much bigger clone sits one base away, suggesting this may be a read error. The chain employs TRBV9 and TRBJ1-1, with TRBD1 identical over 8 bases. CDR3 length: 17 residues. CDR1 is SGDLS and CDR2 is YYNGEE in the germline V gene. The V segment lost 7 bases and the J segment 3 bases; nucleotides outside the gene matches: 17. The CDR3 loop is CASGRGQGPLVDTEAFF. The CDR3 DNA reads TGTGCCAGCGGCCGTGGACAGGGTCCTTTAGTCGACACTGAAGCTTTCTTT.

This clonotype was found a few times. J is TRBJ2-7 and V is TRBV7-9, with D unclear. Germline CDR1 is SEHNR and CDR2 is FQNEAQ (reference sequence). The ends were cut back, 5 bases at V and 3 bases at J, with 8 bases in the middle. The CDR3 is 12 amino acids. The CDR3 coding sequence is TGTGCCAGCAGCGAAAGTATCTACGAGCAGTACTTC. Its protein is CASSESIYEQYF.

Note on this clonotype: A clone one base away is much larger, so this may be a read error. V is TRBV19 and J is TRBJ1-5; no clear D. The CDR3 covers 12 residues. Germline CDR1 is LNHDA and CDR2 is SQIVND (reference sequence). V lost 1 base and J 9 bases, leaving 7 bases between the germline ends. The CDR3 spells CASSIGALPQHF. As DNA, the CDR3 is TGTGCCAGTAGTATAGGGGCTCTGCCCCAGCATTTT.

This clonotype was recorded many times. The V and J genes are TRBV7-2 and TRBJ1-6, with D uncertain. CDR3 length: 17 residues. Germline CDR1 is SGHTA and CDR2 is FQGNSA. V was trimmed by 1 base and J by 3 bases, leaving 13 bases between them. The chain's CDR3 is CASSLVSVAGYNSPLHF. The CDR3 DNA sequence: TGTGCCAGCAGCTTAGTTTCAGTGGCCGGCTATAATTCACCCCTCCACTTT.

The sample holds many counts of this clonotype. The V and J genes are TRBV5-6 and TRBJ2-3; no definite D call. Germline V gene lookup returns CDR1 SGHDT and CDR2 YYEEEE. The CDR3 is 15 residues long. Trimming shortened V by 2 bases and J by 4 bases, and 14 bases separated the two germline ends. CDR3: CASSFENSRPDTQYF. The CDR3 DNA reads as TGTGCCAGCAGCTTTGAGAACTCGCGACCAGATACGCAGTATTTT.

This clonotype has more than one count but fewer than ten. A much larger clone differs by one base, so this may be a read error. This sequence joins TRBV28 and TRBJ2-7, with 10 bases identical to TRBD2. The CDR3 sequence is 14 residues long. The germline V gene has CDR1 MDHEN and CDR2 SYDVKM. The chain's CDR3 is CAGSQSLAGLEQYF. For the CDR3, the DNA is TGTGCCGGCAGCCAATCACTAGCGGGACTCGAGCAGTACTTC.

This clonotype has just a few counts. J is TRBJ2-1 and V is TRBV20-1; 7 bases align to TRBD2. In germline, CDR1 is DFQATT, CDR2 SNEGSKA (reference sequence). This CDR3 is built from 14 residues. The CDR3 spells CGGMAGAPPNEQFF. CDR3 bases: TGCGGGGGGATGGCGGGAGCACCTCCCAATGAGCAGTTCTTC.

V is TRBV7-9 and J is TRBJ2-7; a possible D gene is TRBD2 (5 bases). V gave up 6 bases and J gave up 0 bases, with 12 bases separating them. CDR1 is SEHNR and CDR2 is FQNEAQ in the germline V gene (reference sequence). This CDR3 is built from 14 residues. The CDR3 is CASRGDPSSYEQYF. DNA of the CDR3: TGTGCCAGCAGGGGAGATCCTAGCTCCTACGAGCAGTACTTC.

The sample holds many counts of this clonotype. V gene TRBV24-1 combines with J gene TRBJ2-3, with 7 bases that match TRBD1. This CDR3 spans 15 amino acids. Per germline, CDR1 KGHDR and CDR2 SFDVKD. J lost 2 bases, V lost 4 bases, and 5 bases had no gene match. CDR3 nucleotides: TGTGCCACCAGTGAACGACAGGGCTACACAGATACGCAGTATTTT. Protein sequence: CATSERQGYTDTQYF.

This clonotype was detected many times. CDR3: CASSSPGQPNEKLFF. The CDR3 bases are TGTGCCAGCAGCTCCCCGGGACAGCCTAATGAAAAACTGTTTTTT. V gene TRBV7-9 combines with J gene TRBJ1-4; the match to TRBD1 covers 7 bases. The CDR3 has 15 amino acids. The V gene end was trimmed by 4 bases and the J gene end by 3 bases; junction bases not matched to a gene: 5. Germline CDR1 reads SEHNR; CDR2 reads FQNEAQ (reference sequence).